This T cell receptor beta chain was sequenced during a study of memory CD4+ T cells and cytomegalovirus serostatus. Study in general: Donors were healthy Belgian adults, 8 to 10 CMV seropositive and 24 seronegative.

Under the authors' procedure: Out-of-frame sequences were removed, leaving about 2,300,000 distinct TCRbeta sequences. The repertoire was sequenced with immunoSEQ multiplex PCR; TCRdb's copy has only in-frame clones and lacks some. V, J and clone size are those of that table, while D and trimming were read from the DNA. Of tens of thousands of clones listed, 65% to 85% are singletons. The sort gate was single viable CD3+CD4+CD8-CD45RO+ cells for memory CD4+ T cells. CMV serostatus came from serum IgG against pp150, pp28, p38, p52. V lost 5 bases and J 1 base, leaving 21 bases between the germline ends. The CDR3 loop spans 18 amino acids. Germline V CDR1 and CDR2: MDHEN, SYDVKM.

The chain carries TRBV28 and TRBJ1-3, with a possible D match to TRBD1 (6 bases). The clonotype was recovered from an adult in good health and CMV-seronegative. The sample was memory CD4+ T cells from blood. CDR3 in DNA: TGTGCCAGCAGTCCGATAGAGCTAACAGGGAAATCTGGAAACACCATATATTTT. It specifies CASSPIELTGKSGNTIYF.